The 26 T cell receptor beta chains presented below share a single source sample, sequenced in a study of metastatic and nonmetastatic thyroid tumors. Using MiXCR, TCRdb re-called clones from the PCR reads. In the table there are tens of thousands of clones, roughly 20% of which are singletons. Each patient went into thyroid surgery without having received any treatment. Sequencing input: adjacent normal tissue. Receptors were obtained from a female donor with papillary thyroid cancer or a benign thyroid nodule (not recorded which). Some clones in this sample may be carry-over from other donors' samples.

V gene TRBV20-1 combines with J gene TRBJ2-7; D may be TRBD1 (7 bases). Trimming left V 5 bases short and J 5 bases short, with 16 bases between. Germline CDR1 is DFQATT and CDR2 is SNEGSKA (reference sequence). This CDR3 contains 13 residues. This chain's CDR3 is CSAGGGTDHEQYF. CDR3 sequence (DNA): TGCAGTGCTGGAGGGGGGACAGACCACGAGCAGTACTTC.

Within the sample, this clone is medium-sized. The CDR3 reads CASSYMGFGELFF. DNA for the CDR3: TGTGCCAGCAGTTATATGGGATTCGGGGAGCTGTTTTTT. The chain links TRBV6-2 or TRBV6-3 to TRBJ2-2; unclear D gene. The CDR3 sequence is 13 residues long. V was clipped by 3 bases and J by 7 bases, with 9 bases between them. Per germline, CDR1 MNHEY and CDR2 SVGEGT.

The table lists this clone with many counts. V gene TRBV25-1 combines with J gene TRBJ2-2; a possible D gene is TRBD1 (5 bases). V was cut by 1 base and J by 2 bases, with 11 bases left in between. CDR3 length equals 16 residues. Looked up from germline, CDR1 is MGHDK and CDR2 is SYGVNS. In DNA form, the CDR3 reads TGTGCCAGCAGTGAATTTGGGGCCATTAACACCGGGGAGCTGTTTTTT. Translation: CASSEFGAINTGELFF.

There are many counts of this clone. V usage is TRBV5-4 and J usage is TRBJ1-2; D is possibly TRBD1 (6 bases). V lost 4 bases to trimming and J lost 5 bases, with 24 bases between them. This CDR3 is 17 amino acids long. Germline V gives CDR1 SGHNT, CDR2 YYREEE (reference sequence). CDR3 amino acids: CASSIRSYGGAGYGYTF. In nucleotides, the CDR3 is TGTGCCAGCAGCATTCGAAGTTATGGGGGCGCGGGATATGGCTACACCTTC.

In its sample, this clone was seen many times. The chain combines TRBV2 with TRBJ1-6, with D possibly matching TRBD1 (5 bases). Trimming cost V 6 bases and J 3 bases, with 12 bases left between them. This CDR3 spans 15 amino acids. In germline, CDR1 is SNHLY, CDR2 FYNNEI. The CDR3 DNA follows: TGTGCCAGCAGAGAGGGGCAGTTCTATAATTCACCCCTCCACTTT. Its protein is CASREGQFYNSPLHF.

This chain joins TRBV19 and TRBJ1-6, with D possibly matching TRBD1 (5 bases). V gave up 7 bases and J gave up 10 bases, with 11 bases separating them. The length of the CDR3 is 12 residues. CDR1 LNHDA and CDR2 SQIVND come from the germline V gene (reference sequence). The CDR3 sequence is CASTARDSPLHF. Here the CDR3 DNA reads TGTGCCAGTACCGCAAGGGACTCACCCCTCCACTTT. Based on the CDR3 plus reference TRBV19 and TRBJ1-6, the full variable domain is DGGITQSPKYLFRKEGQNVTLSCEQNLNHDAMYWYRQDPGQGLRLIYYSQIVNDFQKGDIAEGYSVSREKKESFPLTVTSAQKNPTAFYLCASTARDSPLHFGNGTRLTVT.

This clone has a count of ten or more. A read error may explain this, as a much larger clone is one base away. Since no conserved phenylalanine or tryptophan closes the CDR3, a read error is the likely cause. The rearrangement links TRBV6-1 to TRBJ1-1; possible D gene TRBD1, 5 bases. Trimming shortened V by 3 bases and J by 5 bases, and 13 bases separated the two germline ends. There are 14 residues in the CDR3. Germline values: CDR1 MNHNS, CDR2 SASEGT. The CDR3 is CASSERAGLTEAFL. The DNA for the CDR3 is TGTGCCAGCAGTGAGAGGGCAGGGCTTACTGAAGCTTTCCTT.

This rearrangement joins TRBV6-1 to TRBJ1-1, with 7 bases lining up with TRBD1. The CDR3 extends over 13 amino acids. Germline values: CDR1 MNHNS, CDR2 SASEGT. V lost 7 bases, J lost 6 bases, and 8 bases stayed unmatched. Here the CDR3 DNA reads TGTGCCAGCACCTTCACAGGGGTGCCTGAAGCTTTCTTT. Its protein product is CASTFTGVPEAFF.

The genes are TRBV28 and TRBJ2-7, with D perhaps TRBD1 or TRBD2 (5 bases each). This CDR3 region has 12 residues. Per germline, CDR1 MDHEN and CDR2 SYDVKM. V gave up 8 bases and J gave up 7 bases, with 15 bases separating them. The CDR3 nucleotides are TGTGCCAGCCAGGGAGCTTTGGGGGAGCAGTACTTC. Residues: CASQGALGEQYF.

This clone qualifies as medium-sized. The chain is built from TRBV20-1 and TRBJ2-7; 9 bases are shared with TRBD1. J gave up 1 base and V 2 bases, and 3 bases lay outside the gene matches. CDR1 and CDR2 (germline): DFQATT, SNEGSKA (reference sequence). This CDR3 comprises 14 residues. CDR3 nucleotides: TGCAGTGCTAGAACAGGGGGCGTTTCCTACGAGCAGTACTTC. This gives the protein CSARTGGVSYEQYF.

The CDR3 loop is CASSTAGTGGFEQYF. The CDR3 DNA sequence: TGTGCCAGTAGTACTGCCGGGACAGGGGGCTTTGAGCAGTACTTC. The V call is TRBV19, the J call TRBJ2-7; 12 bases fit TRBD1. V dropped 4 bases and J dropped 7; count of bases not matched to a gene: 8. The CDR3 spans 15 residues. Per the germline V gene, CDR1 is LNHDA and CDR2 is SQIVND (reference sequence). Full variable domain (outside the CDR3, taken from reference TRBV19 and TRBJ2-7): DGGITQSPKYLFRKEGQNVTLSCEQNLNHDAMYWYRQDPGQGLRLIYYSQIVNDFQKGDIAEGYSVSREKKESFPLTVTSAQKNPTAFYLCASSTAGTGGFEQYFGPGTRLTVT.

V is TRBV11-2 and J is TRBJ2-7; D perhaps matches TRBD2 (6 bases). There are 15 residues in the CDR3. V lost 6 bases to trimming and J lost 2 bases, with 17 bases between them. Germline values: CDR1 SGHAT, CDR2 FQNNGV. CDR3 DNA: TGTGCCAGCAGTCAAGGGACGGGGGAAACCTACGAGCAGTACTTC. Amino acid sequence: CASSQGTGETYEQYF.

Notes on this clone: Being one base from a much bigger clone, this may be a read error. The sample holds other DNA sequences that translate to the same CDR3. The chain is built from TRBV29-1 and TRBJ2-2; D is ambiguous. Trimming removed 7 bases at V and 2 bases at J, with 17 bases between. The CDR3 contains 15 residues. The V gene's germline CDR1 is SQVTM and CDR2 ANQGSEA. This CDR3 is CSARDRNKNTGELFF. The CDR3 region has the DNA TGCAGCGCACGAGACCGAAACAAAAACACCGGGGAGCTGTTTTTT.

Many counts were recorded for this clone. A read error is possible here, since a much larger clone lies one base away. The V and J genes are TRBV20-1 and TRBJ1-5, with D perhaps TRBD1 (5 bases). The CDR3 has 14 amino acids. CDR1 and CDR2 from the germline V gene are DFQATT and SNEGSKA (reference sequence). Trimming stripped 1 base from V and 9 bases from J, with 16 bases between. The CDR3 coding sequence is TGCAGTGCTAGAGTGGGGGGAAGGGATCGGCCCCAGCATTTT. Its translation: CSARVGGRDRPQHF.

To note about this clone: One junction end does not reproduce the germline sequence, and a read error may be involved. J is TRBJ2-1 and V is TRBV20-1; D ambiguous. Germline-derived CDR1 and CDR2 are DFQATT and SNEGSKA (reference sequence). The CDR3 length is 12 residues. The CDR3 reads CSVPGDYNEQFF. CDR3 coding DNA: TGCAGTGTTCCGGGTGATTACAATGAGCAGTTCTTT.

As to this clone: A junction end diverges from the germline sequence, so it may reflect a read error. This chain uses TRBV6-1 with TRBJ1-4; D call uncertain. The CDR3 consists of 14 residues. In germline, CDR1 is MNHNS, CDR2 SASEGT. CDR3 sequence reads: CARTKRIPNEKLFF. CDR3 sequence (DNA): TGTGCCAGAACAAAGCGGATTCCTAATGAAAAGCTGTTTTTT.

This clone has at least ten counts. This chain joins TRBV19 and TRBJ1-5; D is ambiguous. The germline CDR1 and CDR2 sequences are LNHDA and SQIVND (reference sequence). This CDR3 contains 15 residues. The V and J ends lost 3 bases and 3 bases respectively, with 12 bases between them. CDR3 amino acids: CASSILVSDNQPQHF. The CDR3 DNA reads as TGTGCCAGTAGTATTTTGGTTTCGGACAATCAGCCCCAGCATTTT.

This clone was seen ten or more times. V usage is TRBV12-3 or TRBV12-4 and J usage is TRBJ1-4; 7 nucleotides agree with TRBD1. V was clipped by 4 bases and J by 3 bases; unmatched bases: 2. The CDR3 contains 14 residues. This CDR3 reads CASSSTGSNEKLFF. CDR3 bases: TGTGCCAGCAGTTCGACAGGGTCTAATGAAAAACTGTTTTTT.

Remarks on this clone: A much larger clonotype is one base distant, so this may be a read error. V gene TRBV7-2 combines with J gene TRBJ2-7, with D perhaps TRBD1 or TRBD2 (6 bases each). The germline V gene encodes CDR1 SGHTA and CDR2 FQGNSA. V lost 1 base to trimming and J lost 4 bases, with 11 bases between them. The CDR3 sequence is 14 residues long. Here the CDR3 DNA reads TGTGCCAGCAGCTTAGGGGGGGCCATGTACGAGCAGTACTTC. It translates to CASSLGGAMYEQYF.

In its sample, this clone ranks as medium-sized. V gene TRBV6-1 combines with J gene TRBJ1-1, with a tentative D call TRBD1 (5 bases). Per the germline V gene, CDR1 is MNHNS and CDR2 is SASEGT. There are 15 residues in the CDR3. Trimming left V 1 base short and J 3 bases short, with 12 bases between. CDR3 nucleotides: TGTGCCAGCAGTGAAGTAGCAGGGTCGGACACTGAAGCTTTCTTT. It codes for CASSEVAGSDTEAFF.

This clone counts as medium-sized. The chain uses TRBV6-1 and TRBJ1-1, with D perhaps matching TRBD1 (6 bases). The CDR3 runs to 14 residues. V was shortened by 5 bases and J by 0 bases, with 10 bases between the two germline ends. The V gene's germline CDR1 is MNHNS and CDR2 SASEGT. CDR3 nucleotide sequence: TGTGCCAGCAGTCCGGACAGAATGAACACTGAAGCTTTCTTT. Its translation: CASSPDRMNTEAFF.

This clone was recorded at least ten times. This rearrangement joins TRBV7-2 to TRBJ2-1; TRBD2 is a possible D gene (6 bases). The V gene's germline CDR1 is SGHTA and CDR2 FQGNSA. The CDR3 totals 14 residues. With 1 base removed from V and 6 bases from J, the gap between germline ends came to 10 bases. The CDR3 nucleotides read TGTGCCAGCAGCTTAGTTTCGGGAGCCAATGAGCAGTTCTTC. It translates to CASSLVSGANEQFF.

Comment on this clone: This clone may be a read error of a much larger clone one base away. Other DNA sequences of this sample code for an identical CDR3. The gene calls are TRBV4-1 and TRBJ1-2, with D tentatively TRBD1 (6 bases). V was shortened by 0 bases and J by 0 bases, with 14 bases between the two germline ends. Germline V gene data show CDR1 as MGHRA and CDR2 as YSYEKL. The CDR3 spans 17 residues. The CDR3: CASSQDSGGLSNYGYTF. In DNA form, the CDR3 reads TGCGCCAGCAGCCAAGATAGCGGGGGCCTATCTAACTATGGCTACACCTTC.

This chain uses TRBV13 with TRBJ2-2; 10 bases are a match to TRBD2. Germline CDR1 and CDR2: PRHDT and FYEKMQ (reference sequence). The CDR3 extends over 17 amino acids. V shed 5 bases and J 4 bases; nucleotides not matched to a gene: 10. The CDR3 bases are TGTGCCAGCAGCCCTATCGAGCGGGAGGGGGGCACCGGGGAGCTGTTTTTT. Its protein product is CASSPIEREGGTGELFF. The whole variable domain, remainder taken from reference TRBV13 and TRBJ2-2, is AAGVIQSPRHLIKEKRETATLKCYPIPRHDTVYWYQQGPGQDPQFLISFYEKMQSDKGSIPDRFSAQQFSDYHSELNMSSLELGDSALYFCASSPIEREGGTGELFFGEGSRLTVL.

The rearrangement joins TRBV20-1 to TRBJ2-3, with D tentatively TRBD2 (5 bases). Germline assignment: CDR1 DFQATT and CDR2 SNEGSKA (reference sequence). This CDR3 region has 13 residues. V lost 4 bases, J lost 2 bases, and 10 bases lay in between. In DNA, the CDR3 is TGCAGTGCTACCGGGGTGAACACAGATACGCAGTATTTT. Amino acids: CSATGVNTDTQYF.

Written as DNA, the CDR3 is TGCAGTGCTCTACACACTGGGGGCGCAGGGGTCTTACAGCCCCAGCATTTT. This sequence encodes CSALHTGGAGVLQPQHF. The gene calls are TRBV20-1 and TRBJ1-5, with TRBD1 as a possible D gene (6 bases). Germline lookup yields CDR1 DFQATT and CDR2 SNEGSKA (reference sequence). V gave up 5 bases and J gave up 7 bases, with 27 bases separating them. The CDR3 loop spans 17 amino acids.